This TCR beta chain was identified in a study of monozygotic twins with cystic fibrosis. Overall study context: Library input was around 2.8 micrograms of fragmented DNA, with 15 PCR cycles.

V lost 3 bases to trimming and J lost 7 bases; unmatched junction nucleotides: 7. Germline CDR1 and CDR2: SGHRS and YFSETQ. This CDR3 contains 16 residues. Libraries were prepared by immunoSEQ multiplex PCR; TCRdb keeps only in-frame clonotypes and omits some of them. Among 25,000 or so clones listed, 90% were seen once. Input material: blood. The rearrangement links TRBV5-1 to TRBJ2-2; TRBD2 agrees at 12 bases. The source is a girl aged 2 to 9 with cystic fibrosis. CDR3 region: CASSSWTSGVNGELFF. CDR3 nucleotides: TGCGCCAGCAGCTCATGGACTAGCGGGGTGAACGGGGAGCTGTTTTTT.